The present TCR beta chain was sequenced within a study of regulatory T cells in long-lasting Graves disease. Regarding the study as a whole: Thyroid tissue was not studied; only peripheral blood was.

Time point denoted: newly diagnosed GD, antithyroid drugs for less than 3 months. RNA from PBMCs was the source of the TCR library. This CDR3 is 14 amino acids long. V lost 3 bases to trimming and J lost 2 bases, with 13 bases between them. The germline CDR1 and CDR2 sequences are DFQATT and SNEGSKA (reference sequence). Building the TCR beta libraries relied on iRepertoire HTBI primers, and CDR3 regions underwent Arm-PCR. TCRdb reprocessed the multiplex PCR reads with MiXCR, giving one entry per CDR3 protein. The sample lists more than 400,000 distinct CDR3 sequences; around 15% were seen once. This clonotype was detected a few times. Its cognate antigen is unknown. These same records also appear under a second study, on T cells in Graves' hyperthyroidism and ophthalmopathy. Turning to that study: A lack of ophthalmopathy progression within 18 months defined stable Graves' hyperthyroidism. Those with hyperthyroidism were 18 to 65 years old, newly diagnosed, and ill for under 2 months.

The sample consisted of peripheral blood mononuclear cells (PBMCs), taken at new diagnosis, from a patient treated with antithyroid drugs. The receptor comes from a man in his forties with Graves disease. The rearrangement joins TRBV20-1 to TRBJ2-5; D not certain. CDR3 DNA sequence: TGCAGTGCTAGTCCCAGAAAGCAGCAAGAGACCCAGTACTTC. Translation: CSASPRKQQETQYF.